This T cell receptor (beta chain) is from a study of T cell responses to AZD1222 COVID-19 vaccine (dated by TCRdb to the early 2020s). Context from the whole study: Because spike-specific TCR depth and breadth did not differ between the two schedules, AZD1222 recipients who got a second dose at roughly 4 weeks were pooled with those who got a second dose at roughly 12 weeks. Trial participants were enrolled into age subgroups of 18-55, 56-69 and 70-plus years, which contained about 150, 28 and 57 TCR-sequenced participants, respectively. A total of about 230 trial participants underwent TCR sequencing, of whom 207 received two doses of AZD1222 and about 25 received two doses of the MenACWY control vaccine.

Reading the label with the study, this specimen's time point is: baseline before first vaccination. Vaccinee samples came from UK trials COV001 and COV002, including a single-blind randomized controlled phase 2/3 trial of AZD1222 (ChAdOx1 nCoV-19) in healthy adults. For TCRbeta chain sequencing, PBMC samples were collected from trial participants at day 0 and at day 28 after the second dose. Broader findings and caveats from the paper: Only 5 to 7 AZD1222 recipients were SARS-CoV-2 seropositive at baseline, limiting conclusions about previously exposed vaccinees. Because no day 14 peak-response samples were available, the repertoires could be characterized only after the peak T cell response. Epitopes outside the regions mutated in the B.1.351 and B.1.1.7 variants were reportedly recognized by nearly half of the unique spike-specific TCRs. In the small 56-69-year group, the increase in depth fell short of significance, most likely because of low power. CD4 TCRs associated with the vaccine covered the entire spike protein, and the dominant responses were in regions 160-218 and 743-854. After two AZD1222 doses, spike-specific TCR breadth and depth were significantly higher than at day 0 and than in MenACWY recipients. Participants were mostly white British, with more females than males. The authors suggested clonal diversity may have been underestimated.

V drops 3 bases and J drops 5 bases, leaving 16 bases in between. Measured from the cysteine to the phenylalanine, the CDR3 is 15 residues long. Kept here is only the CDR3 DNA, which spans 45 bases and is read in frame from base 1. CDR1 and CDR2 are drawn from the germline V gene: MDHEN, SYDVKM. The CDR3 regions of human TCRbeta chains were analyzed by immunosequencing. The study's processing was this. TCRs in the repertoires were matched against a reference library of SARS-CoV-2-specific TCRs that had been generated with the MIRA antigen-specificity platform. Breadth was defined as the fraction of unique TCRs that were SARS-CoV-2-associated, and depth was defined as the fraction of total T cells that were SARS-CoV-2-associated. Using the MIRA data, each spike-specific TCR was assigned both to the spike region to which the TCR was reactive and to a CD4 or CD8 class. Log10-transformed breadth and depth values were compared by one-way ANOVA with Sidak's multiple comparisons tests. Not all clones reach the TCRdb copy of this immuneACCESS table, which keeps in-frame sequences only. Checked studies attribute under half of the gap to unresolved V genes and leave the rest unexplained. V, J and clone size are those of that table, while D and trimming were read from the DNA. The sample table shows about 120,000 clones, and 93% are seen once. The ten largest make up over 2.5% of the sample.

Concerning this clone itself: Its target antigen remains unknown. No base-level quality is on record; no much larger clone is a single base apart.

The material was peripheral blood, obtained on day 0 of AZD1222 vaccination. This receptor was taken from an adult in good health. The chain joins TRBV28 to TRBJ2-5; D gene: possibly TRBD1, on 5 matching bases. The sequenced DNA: TGTGCCAGCAGTTTTGGAAGGGGTCCCCGGGAGACCCAGTACTTC. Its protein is CASSFGRGPRETQYF.